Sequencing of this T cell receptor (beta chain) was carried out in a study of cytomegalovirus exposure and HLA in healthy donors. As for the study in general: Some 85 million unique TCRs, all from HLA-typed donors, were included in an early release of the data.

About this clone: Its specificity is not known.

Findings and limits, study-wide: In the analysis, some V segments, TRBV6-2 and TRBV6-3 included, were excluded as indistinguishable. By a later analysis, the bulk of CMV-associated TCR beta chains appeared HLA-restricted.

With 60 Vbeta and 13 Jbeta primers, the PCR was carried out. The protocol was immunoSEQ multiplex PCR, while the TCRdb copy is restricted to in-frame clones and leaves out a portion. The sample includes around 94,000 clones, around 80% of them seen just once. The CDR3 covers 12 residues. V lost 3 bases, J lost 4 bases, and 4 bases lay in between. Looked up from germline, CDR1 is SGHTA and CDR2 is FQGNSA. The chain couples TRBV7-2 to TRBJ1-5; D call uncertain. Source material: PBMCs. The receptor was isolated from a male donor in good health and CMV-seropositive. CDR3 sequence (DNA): TGTGCCAGCAGCTTCCAAAATCAGCCCCAGCATTTT. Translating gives CASSFQNQPQHF.